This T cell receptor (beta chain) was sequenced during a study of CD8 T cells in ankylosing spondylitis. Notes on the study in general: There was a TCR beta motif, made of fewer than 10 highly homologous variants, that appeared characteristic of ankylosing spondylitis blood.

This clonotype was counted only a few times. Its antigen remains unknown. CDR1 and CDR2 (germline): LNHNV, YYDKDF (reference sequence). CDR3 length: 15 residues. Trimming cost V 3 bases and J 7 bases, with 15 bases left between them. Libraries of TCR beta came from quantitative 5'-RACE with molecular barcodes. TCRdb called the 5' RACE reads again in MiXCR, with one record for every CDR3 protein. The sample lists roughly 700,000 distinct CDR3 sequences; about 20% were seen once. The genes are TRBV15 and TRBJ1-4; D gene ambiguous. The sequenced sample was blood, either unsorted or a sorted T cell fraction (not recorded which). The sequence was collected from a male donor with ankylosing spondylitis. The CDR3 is CATSSDTAAGEKLFF. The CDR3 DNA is TGTGCCACCAGCAGTGATACGGCTGCGGGTGAAAAACTGTTTTTT. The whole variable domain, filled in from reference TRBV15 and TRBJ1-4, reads DAMVIQNPRYQVTQFGKPVTLSCSQTLNHNVMYWYQQKSSQAPKLLFHYYDKDFNNEADTPDNFQSRRPNTSFCFLDIRSPGLGDTAMYLCATSSDTAAGEKLFFGSGTQLSVL.